A selection of T cell receptor beta chains follows, all from one sample in a study of blood T cell repertoires in COVID-19. The data were produced by immunoSEQ multiplex PCR, yet TCRdb's version contains in-frame clones alone and is incomplete. Of fewer than 300,000 clones listed, roughly 88% are singletons. Input material: peripheral blood. These receptors came from a human donor with COVID-19, enrolled during active disease. The donor label of this sample is uncertain. Both conserved end residues are part of each CDR3. The D gene is left open where the match is weak. Only some rows state a clone size, as once, few, many or a class for expanded clones.

v_call	d_call	j_call	clone_size	cdr3_nt	cdr3_aa
TRBV19	NA	TRBJ1-2	NA	TGTGCCAGTAGTTTCAGGGTTATCGACTATGGCTACACCTTC	CASSFRVIDYGYTF
TRBV7-9	TRBD2	TRBJ2-1	NA	TGTGCCAGCAGACCGGGACTAGCGGGCCTCAGTTCGCGGAATGAGCAGTTCTTC	CASRPGLAGLSSRNEQFF
TRBV9	TRBD2	TRBJ2-5	once	TGTGCCAGCGGCCGGGGGACTAGCGGGAGTACAGAGACCCAGTACTTC	CASGRGTSGSTETQYF
TRBV2	TRBD2	TRBJ2-1	NA	TGTGCCAGCAGGCCTCGGACTAGCGGGCGTTACAATGAGCAGTTCTTC	CASRPRTSGRYNEQFF
TRBV9	NA	TRBJ2-3	NA	TGTGCCAGCAGCTATTTCAGGGATACGCAGTATTTT	CASSYFRDTQYF
TRBV2	NA	TRBJ1-5	NA	TGTGCCAGCAGTGAAATGAGGGCTCAGCCCCAGCATTTT	CASSEMRAQPQHF
TRBV28	TRBD1	TRBJ1-2	NA	TGTGCCAGCAGTTGGGGACAGAATAACTATGGCTACACCTTC	CASSWGQNNYGYTF
TRBV7-2	TRBD1	TRBJ2-5	NA	TGTGCCAGCGGACCCCGGGACAGGGGATCAGAGACCCAGTACTTC	CASGPRDRGSETQYF
TRBV6-6	NA	TRBJ1-3	NA	TGTGCCAGCAGTCGGGCCAGTTACAGAGACTCTGGAAACACCATATATTTT	CASSRASYRDSGNTIYF
TRBV19	NA	TRBJ1-4	NA	TGTGCCAGTAGTGGCGACAGGCGGGCTAATGAAAAACTGTTTTTT	CASSGDRRANEKLFF
TRBV9	NA	TRBJ2-1	NA	TGTGCCAGCAGCAACCAGGGTCTGGGTTTGGATGAGCAGTTCTTC	CASSNQGLGLDEQFF
TRBV6-5	NA	TRBJ2-3	NA	TGTGCCAGCCGGAGGCAGGATACGCAGTATTTT	CASRRQDTQYF
TRBV5-4	TRBD2	TRBJ2-1	NA	TGTGCCAGCAGCTTTGGGACTAGCGGGAGGCCGAGCTCCTACAATGAGCAGTTCTTC	CASSFGTSGRPSSYNEQFF
TRBV13	NA	TRBJ1-2	once	TGTGCCAGCAGCGTCGGGACTGGAAACTATGGCTACACCTTC	CASSVGTGNYGYTF
TRBV28	TRBD2	TRBJ2-5	NA	TGTGCCAGCAGTCCCTTAGCGGGAGGGCAGGGTTTGACCCAGTACTTC	CASSPLAGGQGLTQYF
TRBV5-1	TRBD2	TRBJ2-1	NA	TGCGCCAGCAACCTACTAGCGGGAGGTCTCTACAATGAGCAGTTCTTC	CASNLLAGGLYNEQFF
TRBV19	TRBD1	TRBJ1-4	NA	TGTGCCAGTAAGGGGGCACCCGCAACTAATGAAAAACTGTTTTTT	CASKGAPATNEKLFF
TRBV3-1/TRBV3-2	TRBD2	TRBJ2-1	NA	TGTGCCAGCAGCCGCCGACTAGCGGGAGGATCCTACAATGAGCAGTTCTTC	CASSRRLAGGSYNEQFF
TRBV5-1	NA	TRBJ2-1	NA	TGCGCCAGCAAGGTTCGGGCGGGCTCCTACAATGAGCAGTTCTTC	CASKVRAGSYNEQFF
TRBV4-1	NA	TRBJ1-5	NA	TGCGCCAGCAGCCAAGGGCGGACAGCCAATCAGCCCCAGCATTTT	CASSQGRTANQPQHF
TRBV5-1	NA	TRBJ2-7	NA	TGCGCCAGCAGCCCCGACTTGCGCAAAGAGCAGTACTTC	CASSPDLRKEQYF
TRBV2	TRBD1	TRBJ1-1	once	TGTGCCAGCAGGTTGGACAGGGGACAAGCTTTCTTT	CASRLDRGQAFF
TRBV3-1/TRBV3-2	TRBD1	TRBJ1-2	NA	TGTGCCAGCAGCCAGGGACAGGGCTTTGGTTACACCTTC	CASSQGQGFGYTF
TRBV28	TRBD1	TRBJ1-5	NA	TGTGCCAGCAGCCGACCCGACAGGGCCCAGCATTTT	CASSRPDRAQHF
TRBV7-8	NA	TRBJ1-1	NA	TGTGCCAGCAGCTTAGCGGGGGGGAACACTGAAGCTTTCTTT	CASSLAGGNTEAFF
TRBV28	TRBD1	TRBJ1-3	NA	TGTGCCAGCAGCAACAGGGGGCACGGAAACACCATATATTTT	CASSNRGHGNTIYF
TRBV9	TRBD1	TRBJ1-1	NA	TGTGCCAGCAGCTTGGGACAGGGAGGAACTGAAGCTTTCTTT	CASSLGQGGTEAFF
TRBV7-2	NA	TRBJ2-7	NA	TGTGCCAGCAGCTGGAGTACCGGGAGCTCCTACGAGCAGTACTTC	CASSWSTGSSYEQYF
TRBV15	NA	TRBJ2-6	NA	TGTGCCACCAGCAGAGGGAGGCCTGGGGCCAACGTCCTGACTTTC	CATSRGRPGANVLTF
TRBV5-6	TRBD2	TRBJ2-3	NA	TGTGCCAGCAGCTCCCCAGCGGGAGCAGATACGCAGTATTTT	CASSSPAGADTQYF
TRBV30	TRBD1	TRBJ1-5	NA	TGTGCCTGGAGTCCGGGGACAGGGGATAGCAATCAGCCCCAGCATTTT	CAWSPGTGDSNQPQHF
TRBV7-9	NA	TRBJ1-6	few	TGTGCCAGCAGCTTAGGAGGATTGAGATCACCCCTCCACTTT	CASSLGGLRSPLHF
TRBV6-1	NA	TRBJ1-1	once	TGTGCCAGCAGTGAAGCTCGGGGTTTGAACACTGAAGCTTTCTTT	CASSEARGLNTEAFF
TRBV6-2/TRBV6-3	TRBD1	TRBJ1-2	once	TGTGCCAGCAGTTATTCCGAGACAGGGTATGGCTACACCTTC	CASSYSETGYGYTF
TRBV30	NA	TRBJ1-6	NA	TGTGCCTGGAGTGCCGGTCACTCCTATAATTCACCCCTCCACTTT	CAWSAGHSYNSPLHF
TRBV10-2	TRBD1	TRBJ1-1	NA	TGCGCCAGCAGTGACGCAGGGGGCGAGGGCACTGAAGCTTTCTTT	CASSDAGGEGTEAFF
TRBV5-4	TRBD1	TRBJ1-5	NA	TGTGCCAGCAGCCCCGGGACAGGGGAAGGCCAGCCCCAGCATTTT	CASSPGTGEGQPQHF
TRBV30	TRBD2	TRBJ2-3	NA	TGTGCCTGGAGCGTCCCGGGACTAGCCGGAACAGATACGCAGTATTTT	CAWSVPGLAGTDTQYF
TRBV7-8	TRBD1	TRBJ1-1	few	TGTGCCAGCAGCTCTGACAGGGGTCCCTCTGAAGCTTTCTTT	CASSSDRGPSEAFF
TRBV30	NA	TRBJ2-3	NA	TGTGCCTGGAGTGTATCTGCAGATACGCAGTATTTT	CAWSVSADTQYF
TRBV30	TRBD1	TRBJ2-6	few	TGTGCCTGGCATAGGGACAGGGGGAGGAGAGGGGCCAACGTCCTGACTTTC	CAWHRDRGRRGANVLTF
TRBV2	NA	TRBJ1-4	NA	TGTGCCAGCGACAGGTCTCTAGGGGAAAAACTGTTTTTT	CASDRSLGEKLFF
TRBV5-4	NA	TRBJ2-2	NA	TGTGCCAGCAGCCTTGGTAGGAACACCGGGGAGCTGTTTTTT	CASSLGRNTGELFF
TRBV2	NA	TRBJ2-1	NA	TGTGCCAGCATGGGCTCTCCCTCCTACAATGAGCAGTTCTTC	CASMGSPSYNEQFF
TRBV9	NA	TRBJ1-1	NA	TGTGCCAGCAGCGCCCAGGTGAACACTGAAGCTTTCTTT	CASSAQVNTEAFF
TRBV9	NA	TRBJ1-1	NA	TGTGCCAGCAGCGTAGCACCACAGGCGAACACTGAAGCTTTCTTT	CASSVAPQANTEAFF
TRBV6-5	NA	TRBJ1-6	NA	TGTGCCAGCAGTTACTCGGTCGGTCCTTATAATTCACCCCTCCACTTT	CASSYSVGPYNSPLHF
TRBV19	NA	TRBJ1-1	NA	TGTGCCAGTAGTATTAGTCGGGAAAGGGACACTGAAGCTTTCTTT	CASSISRERDTEAFF
TRBV11-1	TRBD1	TRBJ1-2	NA	TGTGCCAGCAGCAACGACAGGGGGAACTATGGCTACACCTTC	CASSNDRGNYGYTF
TRBV27	NA	TRBJ1-1	NA	TGTGCCAGCAGGAGGGTAGGGAACACTGAAGCTTTCTTT	CASRRVGNTEAFF
TRBV29-1	NA	TRBJ2-7	once	TGCAGCGTTGAAGAAGGGGGGGGAGTGGAGCAGTACTTC	CSVEEGGGVEQYF
TRBV9	NA	TRBJ1-2	NA	TGTGCCAGCAGCTCTGGTGGCGGCAGGGACTCGTTCTATGGCTACACCTTC	CASSSGGGRDSFYGYTF
TRBV7-3	NA	TRBJ2-1	NA	TGTGCCAGCAGCATGCAGGGGACCCTCTCCTACAATGAGCAGTTCTTC	CASSMQGTLSYNEQFF
TRBV29-1	TRBD1	TRBJ2-7	NA	TGCAGCGTTGTTGACAGGGGAGGCTACGAGCAGTACTTC	CSVVDRGGYEQYF
TRBV12-3/TRBV12-4	NA	TRBJ1-1	NA	TGTGCCAGCAGTTTAACAGGGAACACTGAAGCTTTCTTT	CASSLTGNTEAFF
TRBV7-2	TRBD2	TRBJ2-1	NA	TGTGCCAGCAGCTTAGTTGCAGCGGGAGGGCTCAATGAGCAGTTCTTC	CASSLVAAGGLNEQFF